This T cell receptor beta chain came from a study of spatial heterogeneity in lung cancer. Study-wide results and caveats: Ubiquitous expanded tumor TCRs were seen in blood more at resection than at follow-up.

Time point meaning: blood at routine non-recurrence follow-up after resection. Whole RNA, isolated from tumor, nontumor lung or frozen PBMC, was sequenced without prior sorting. The sample holds a few counts of this clonotype. No antigen is known for it. A unique molecular identifier was carried by every single TCR cDNA molecule. TCRdb reprocessed the 5' RACE reads via MiXCR and lists one record per CDR3 protein. This sample yields roughly 71,000 distinct CDR3 sequences, of which around 9.3% are seen a single time; less than 2% belongs to the top ten. Sample: PBMCs, taken at follow-up. This sequence originates from a female donor with early-stage non-small cell lung cancer.

In DNA, the CDR3 is TGCAGTGCTCCTAGGTTGGCGAACTCCTACAATGAGCAGTTCTTC. Translated: CSAPRLANSYNEQFF. The chain joins TRBV20-1 to TRBJ2-1; no definite D call. Germline CDR1 DFQATT, CDR2 SNEGSKA (reference sequence). The germline V and J ends were trimmed by 5 bases and 0 bases, with 14 bases remaining between them. The CDR3 is made up of 15 amino acids.